This T cell receptor (beta chain) emerged from a study of T-cell memory formation after mild COVID-19. Study summary: TCR clusters showed largely donor specificity.

V was pared by 4 bases and J by 6 bases, with 16 bases between. CDR3 length equals 14 residues. CDR1 is SGHAT, CDR2 FQNNGV, per germline. Concerning this clonotype itself: No antigen is known for it.

5'RACE with constant-segment primers built TCRalpha and TCRbeta cDNA libraries with UMIs. TCRdb analysed the 5' RACE reads with MiXCR anew, one entry per CDR3 protein. The sample has more than 400,000 distinct CDR3 sequences; about 20% are singletons. Study-level points and caveats: Second-wave clones peaking on day 37 lacked confirmed SARS-CoV-2 specificity. Prior to infection, memory already included some responding clones, suggesting cross-reactive memory joined.

The sequence derives from an adult woman who had mild COVID-19 (a few samples of this study predate the infection). Cell type and time point are not known. Sequenced input: PBMCs or a T cell subset sorted from them (not recorded which). This chain links TRBV11-2 with TRBJ2-7, with a tentative D call TRBD1 (5 bases). CDR3 DNA sequence: TGTGCCAGCAGCTGGGTCGTAGGGGCTAGCGAGCAGTACTTC. The encoded protein is CASSWVVGASEQYF.